These 15 T cell receptor beta chains were all obtained from the same sample, sequenced in a study of blood T cell repertoires in COVID-19. Repertoires were generated with immunoSEQ multiplex PCR, while TCRdb's copy carries only in-frame clones and drops some. The table shows 50,000 to 70,000 clones, with about 79% occurring only once. Material for sequencing was peripheral blood. These receptors were obtained from a woman aged 60-75 years with acute or convalescent COVID-19.

This chain uses TRBV19 with TRBJ2-7; maybe TRBD1 (5 bases). Germline V CDR1 and CDR2: LNHDA, SQIVND (reference sequence). V was cut by 9 bases and J by 4 bases, with 22 bases left in between. The CDR3 covers 15 residues. In DNA, the CDR3 is TGTGCCAGCAGATCGGCGGCAGGGAATCGGTACGAGCAGTACTTC. Translation: CASRSAAGNRYEQYF.

The chain uses TRBV6-5 and TRBJ1-6; D is possibly TRBD1 (6 bases). V was cut by 6 bases and J by 3 bases, with 9 bases left in between. This CDR3 region has 14 residues. Per germline, CDR1 MNHEY and CDR2 SVGAGI. CDR3 loop: CASRQGDYNSPLHF. The CDR3 nucleotides read TGTGCCAGCAGACAGGGTGACTATAATTCACCCCTCCACTTT.

The chain employs TRBV9 and TRBJ2-7; tentatively, D is TRBD2 (6 bases). The CDR3 totals 14 residues. Germline V gives CDR1 SGDLS, CDR2 YYNGEE. V lost 4 bases, J lost 7 bases, and 18 bases lay in between. DNA for the CDR3: TGTGCCAGCAGCCCACTAGCTGCCGAGGGGGAGCAGTACTTC. This sequence encodes CASSPLAAEGEQYF.

The chain recombines TRBV5-1 with TRBJ2-2; TRBD1 agrees at 9 bases. CDR1 SGHRS and CDR2 YFSETQ come from the germline V gene. This CDR3 comprises 16 residues. Trimming removed 0 bases from V and 4 bases from J; junction bases left unmatched: 4. The CDR3 DNA reads TGCGCCAGCAGCTTGGAAGGGACAGGGTTCACCGGGGAGCTGTTTTTT. Translation gives CASSLEGTGFTGELFF.

This chain uses TRBV6-5 with TRBJ1-4; 10 nucleotides align to TRBD1. Germline V CDR1 and CDR2: MNHEY, SVGAGI. Trimming took 8 bases from V and 4 from J; bases not matched to a gene: 4. CDR3 length equals 14 residues. Here the CDR3 reads CASDRGRVNEKLFF. Here the CDR3 DNA reads TGTGCCAGCGACAGGGGGCGAGTTAATGAAAAACTGTTTTTT.

The chain links TRBV9 to TRBJ2-1; 15 bases map to TRBD2. J lost 12 bases, V lost 4 bases, and 8 bases had no gene match. CDR1 SGDLS and CDR2 YYNGEE come from the germline V gene. The CDR3 runs 15 residues. CDR3 DNA: TGTGCCAGCAGCCCCGGGACTAGCGGGGGGTCGAGGCAGTTCTTC. Residues: CASSPGTSGGSRQFF.

This clone is a singleton in its sample. The V and J genes are TRBV5-1 and TRBJ2-5; TRBD1 agrees at 10 bases. V gave up 4 bases and J gave up 4 bases; unmatched junction bases: 4. Germline CDR1 reads SGHRS; CDR2 reads YFSETQ. The CDR3 contains 14 residues. This CDR3 reads CASSTTGGAETQYF. CDR3 coding DNA: TGCGCCAGCAGCACGACAGGGGGCGCAGAGACCCAGTACTTC.

CDR3: CASSRGVSRDTEAFF. CDR3 bases: TGTGCCAGCAGCCGCGGTGTGTCCCGGGACACTGAAGCTTTCTTT. The V and J genes are TRBV4-2 and TRBJ1-1; D uncertain. The CDR3 length is 15 residues. Germline V gene lookup returns CDR1 LGHNA and CDR2 YNFKEQ. Trimming pared 4 bases from V and 3 bases from J, leaving 15 bases between.

The chain recombines TRBV5-1 with TRBJ2-1, with TRBD2 identical over 7 bases. Germline CDR1 is SGHRS and CDR2 is YFSETQ. Trimming removed 7 bases from V and 2 bases from J; junction bases left unmatched: 9. The CDR3 is made up of 15 amino acids. In nucleotides, the CDR3 is TGCGCCAGCCAGCGCGGGGGTGGCACCTACAATGAGCAGTTCTTC. Amino acids: CASQRGGGTYNEQFF.

The chain combines TRBV7-9 with TRBJ2-1; D gene unclear. CDR1 SEHNR and CDR2 FQNEAQ come from the germline V gene (reference sequence). The CDR3 extends over 15 amino acids. Trimming shortened V by 3 bases and J by 0 bases, and 9 bases separated the two germline ends. CDR3 protein: CASSLRASSYNEQFF. CDR3 DNA: TGTGCCAGCAGCTTGAGAGCGAGCTCCTACAATGAGCAGTTCTTC.

In regard to this clone: Other DNA sequences in the sample encode the same CDR3. The J gene is TRBJ1-1, the V gene TRBV6-2 or TRBV6-3; 7 bases match TRBD1. Per the germline V gene, CDR1 is MNHEY and CDR2 is SVGEGT. J gave up 5 bases and V 2 bases, and 5 bases lay outside the gene matches. The CDR3 spans 14 residues. In nucleotides, the CDR3 is TGTGCCAGCAGTTACAGGGGGCCGGATACTGAAGCTTTCTTT. Its protein is CASSYRGPDTEAFF.

V usage is TRBV5-1 and J usage is TRBJ1-4; 9 nucleotides align to TRBD1. The CDR3 runs 15 residues. J lost 7 bases, V lost 4 bases, and 8 bases had no gene match. Germline V lookup: CDR1 SGHRS, CDR2 YFSETQ. CDR3 in DNA: TGCGCCAGCAGCGTACAGGGGGCAGGAGGTGAAAAACTGTTTTTT. Translating it yields CASSVQGAGGEKLFF.

There are a few counts of this clone. The chain links TRBV6-5 to TRBJ2-7, with D unclear. The germline V gene encodes CDR1 MNHEY and CDR2 SVGAGI. There are 12 residues in the CDR3. Deletions cut 10 bases from V and 3 bases from J, with 13 bases between. In nucleotides, the CDR3 is TGTGCCACTCAAACAGTGGACTACGAGCAGTACTTC. Protein sequence: CATQTVDYEQYF.

This chain uses TRBV12-3 or TRBV12-4 with TRBJ1-1, with 9 nucleotides matching TRBD1. The CDR3 runs 13 residues. Trimming at V came to 5 bases and at J to 6 bases, leaving 4 bases not matched to a gene. DNA of the CDR3: TGTGCCAGCAGTCCCCGGACAGGGGCTGAAGCTTTCTTT. Encoded protein: CASSPRTGAEAFF.

The chain uses TRBV5-6 and TRBJ2-7, with D possibly matching TRBD1 (5 bases). The CDR3 consists of 15 residues. The V and J ends lost 0 bases and 4 bases respectively, with 14 bases between them. Germline CDR1 is SGHDT and CDR2 is YYEEEE. CDR3 loop: CASSLGRRTFYEQYF. The DNA for the CDR3 is TGTGCCAGCAGCTTGGGCCGTAGGACATTTTACGAGCAGTACTTC.